Included here is one TCR beta chain sequence, with context. Trimming removed 0 bases from V and 1 base from J; junction bases left unmatched: 4. The germline CDR1 and CDR2 sequences are LNHNV and YYDKDF (reference sequence). CDR3 length: 17 residues. This entry is derived from a study of CD8+ T cells in alopecia areata. Stated treatment: oral pan-JAK inhibitor, 5-10 mg twice daily. As part of sample collection, lesional scalp punch biopsies and peripheral blood were taken from alopecia areata patients. Extracted RNA was reverse transcribed, and the resulting cDNA served as sequencing template. Profiling relied on immunoSEQ multiplex PCR, and the TCRdb table lists in-frame clones only, not all of them. This sample has about 160,000 clones; 50% to 70% occur once, and the top ten carry about 0.94%.

The V call is TRBV15, the J call TRBJ2-5; 11 bases match TRBD2. This material consisted of CD4+ T cells sorted from blood, taken at week 4, from a patient treated with tofacitinib. The source of this sequence is a human donor with alopecia areata. DNA for the CDR3: TGTGCCACCAGCAGAGATCGACTAGCGGGGTCCCAAGAGACCCAGTACTTC. Translation: CATSRDRLAGSQETQYF.